This T cell receptor (beta chain) came from a study of vaccination effects on CD4 cells after COVID-19. Study results and caveats: Early timepoints after infection were absent, and convalescent patients were few in the study.

Expansion with viral peptide pools was applied to antigen-specific CD4+ T cells by the ViraFEST assay prior to sequencing. Between days 9 and 10 of culture, CD4+ T cells were separated out. Participants received two doses of either the BNT162b2 or mRNA-1273 vaccine. It was on days 3 and 7 that half the medium was replaced with IL-2 medium. TCRdb's copy holds only in-frame clones and misses some; the assay was immunoSEQ multiplex PCR. The table lists over 25,000 clones, 75% to 90% of them singletons. Concerning this clone: Its specificity is unknown.

This clonotype originated in a human donor who received a COVID-19 vaccine. Some clones in this sample may be carry-over from other donors' samples. The starting material was CD4+ T cells from PBMCs cultured with SARS-CoV-2 spike peptides, obtained after COVID-19 vaccination.

CDR3 loop: CASSLNTGTSGGNEQFF. The CDR3 DNA reads as TGCGCCAGCAGCCTGAATACCGGGACTAGCGGGGGGAATGAGCAGTTCTTC. The genes are TRBV5-1 and TRBJ2-1, with 15 bases aligning to TRBD2. V gave up 4 bases and J gave up 7 bases; unmatched junction bases: 9. Germline V gene data show CDR1 as SGHRS and CDR2 as YFSETQ. This CDR3 has 17 residues.